A selection of T cell receptor beta chains follows, all from one sample in a study of T cells in Graves' hyperthyroidism and ophthalmopathy. MiXCR, run by TCRdb on the multiplex PCR reads, gives a single entry per CDR3 protein. The repertoire holds about 350,000 distinct CDR3 sequences, with around 13% as singletons. The sample consisted of blood. These receptors were obtained from a woman aged 25 to 39 with Graves' hyperthyroidism. CDR3s leave out the opening cysteine and the closing phenylalanine or tryptophan. A D gene is named only where the DNA matches it firmly.

d_call | j_call | v_call | cdr3_aa
NA | TRBJ2-7 | TRBV9 | ASSLRSSSYEQY
TRBD1 | TRBJ2-7 | TRBV12-3/TRBV12-4 | ASSTGGWLIREQY
TRBD1 | TRBJ1-5 | TRBV7-2 | ASSLGRGANQPQH
TRBD1 | TRBJ2-7 | TRBV6-5 | ASSTPGQGRYEQY
NA | TRBJ1-1 | TRBV18 | ASSPVRQAEAAF
NA | TRBJ2-1 | TRBV7-9 | ASSWTGRYNEQF
NA | TRBJ2-7 | TRBV28 | ASSLHGSWAREQY
NA | TRBJ2-7 | TRBV28 | ASSSQGESYEQY
TRBD2 | TRBJ2-5 | TRBV7-2 | ASSPGLAGAGETQY
NA | TRBJ1-5 | TRBV18 | ASSQDRFEPQH
NA | TRBJ1-1 | TRBV11-2 | ASSPRLGSPEAF
NA | TRBJ2-1 | TRBV11-2 | ASSLIIGAAYNEQF
TRBD1 | TRBJ1-2 | TRBV19 | ASDRGSGYT
TRBD1 | TRBJ2-3 | TRBV28 | ASSVTGDGTDTQY
NA | TRBJ2-5 | TRBV30 | ALWVRETQY
NA | TRBJ1-4 | TRBV3-1 | ASSRREKLF
NA | TRBJ1-5 | TRBV28 | ASSRGSNQPQH
NA | TRBJ2-7 | TRBV2 | ASSKVPIYEQY
TRBD1 | TRBJ2-3 | TRBV20-1 | SARLGGRTDTQY
NA | TRBJ2-7 | TRBV20-1 | SASEQGKEQY
NA | TRBJ2-4 | TRBV12-3/TRBV12-4 | ASSLVPKNIQY
NA | TRBJ1-1 | TRBV29-1 | SVAEGASLVGMNTEAF
NA | TRBJ2-1 | TRBV28 | ASRVSRVNEQF
TRBD2 | TRBJ2-7 | TRBV29-1 | SISSGGPYEQY
NA | TRBJ2-7 | TRBV19 | ARVLQGSPPSYEQY
TRBD2 | TRBJ2-1 | TRBV9 | ASSGGLAVYNEQF
NA | TRBJ1-2 | TRBV7-2 | ASSSGPNIRAGGYT
TRBD1 | TRBJ2-2 | TRBV20-1 | SARDTGGPRAGELF
NA | TRBJ1-1 | TRBV5-1 | ASSLSFGGTEAF
NA | TRBJ2-5 | TRBV5-1 | ASSLAFVGSAETQY
NA | TRBJ2-2 | TRBV27 | ASRPRMDTGELF
NA | TRBJ2-2 | TRBV30 | AWAIVEELF
TRBD2 | TRBJ2-7 | TRBV27 | ASSREGYEQY
TRBD2 | TRBJ2-7 | TRBV3-1 | ASSQGLAPTYEQY
NA | TRBJ2-1 | TRBV28 | ASSDLGGILGSSYNEQF
NA | TRBJ2-5 | TRBV7-6 | ASSLAGGGGETQY
NA | TRBJ1-3 | TRBV28 | ASTGGSNTIY
TRBD1 | TRBJ2-7 | TRBV28 | ASSLTSGTGPYEQY
NA | TRBJ1-5 | TRBV9 | ASNRRDTSNQPQH
TRBD1 | TRBJ1-5 | TRBV5-1 | ASSLDQGAQPQH
TRBD2 | TRBJ2-1 | TRBV20-1 | SAGRLAGARGYYNEQF
TRBD2 | TRBJ2-1 | TRBV11-2 | ASRPPGLAGQSSYNEQF
TRBD2 | TRBJ2-1 | TRBV11-2 | ASSLRTSGFFDEQF
NA | TRBJ1-2 | TRBV5-1 | ASSLATSGQGGYT
NA | TRBJ1-5 | TRBV28 | ASNPLGRPNNQPQH
TRBD1 | TRBJ1-2 | TRBV20-1 | SAGRSGTGEGYT
NA | TRBJ1-1 | TRBV5-6 | ASSLARLRNTEAF
NA | TRBJ2-3 | TRBV16 | ASSQPSGSYTDTQY